Described below is a single TCR beta chain sequence and its context. This entry comes from a study of shared clonotypes between healthy human individuals. Germline V gene lookup returns CDR1 MGHRA and CDR2 YSYEKL. The V end was cut by 3 bases, the J end by 8 bases, with 12 bases between. The CDR3 loop spans 13 amino acids. Method: immunoSEQ multiplex PCR; TCRdb's copy keeps in-frame clones and lacks some. Of roughly 2.5 million clones listed, more than 80% are singletons. The receptor comes from a man between 18 and 35 years old in good health. The chain carries TRBV4-1 and TRBJ2-3; no firm D call. The sample was naive CD4+ T cells sorted from blood. Sample subset: CD45RA+ positively selected. This chain's CDR3 is CASSQSTVGTQYF. The DNA for the CDR3 is TGCGCCAGCAGCCAGAGCACCGTGGGTACGCAGTATTTT.